What follows describes a single T cell receptor beta chain. The sample is drawn from a study of graft-versus-host responses after intestinal transplantation. Study-wide results and limits: Recipient marrow held GvH clones, some first seen in ileum or blood.

Sequencing was performed with immunoSEQ multiplex PCR; in TCRdb, only in-frame clones are kept and a portion is missing. The sample includes about 10,000 clones, 31% of them seen just once. The CDR3 is 12 amino acids. The germline V and J ends were trimmed by 2 bases and 7 bases, with 9 bases remaining between them. Germline assignment: CDR1 SGDLS and CDR2 YYNGEE. V gene TRBV9 combines with J gene TRBJ1-2, with D hard to call. The TCR originated in a human patient who was an organ donor for intestinal transplantation. The specimen was alloreactive CD4+ T cells from a mixed lymphocyte reaction culture, collected before transplantation. Subset indicated: CFSE-low proliferating T cells sorted from approximately 6-day pre-transplant mixed lymphocyte reaction (GvH or HvG direction). The CDR3 here is CASSVGVGGYTF. The CDR3 DNA follows: TGTGCCAGCAGCGTCGGTGTCGGTGGCTACACCTTC.